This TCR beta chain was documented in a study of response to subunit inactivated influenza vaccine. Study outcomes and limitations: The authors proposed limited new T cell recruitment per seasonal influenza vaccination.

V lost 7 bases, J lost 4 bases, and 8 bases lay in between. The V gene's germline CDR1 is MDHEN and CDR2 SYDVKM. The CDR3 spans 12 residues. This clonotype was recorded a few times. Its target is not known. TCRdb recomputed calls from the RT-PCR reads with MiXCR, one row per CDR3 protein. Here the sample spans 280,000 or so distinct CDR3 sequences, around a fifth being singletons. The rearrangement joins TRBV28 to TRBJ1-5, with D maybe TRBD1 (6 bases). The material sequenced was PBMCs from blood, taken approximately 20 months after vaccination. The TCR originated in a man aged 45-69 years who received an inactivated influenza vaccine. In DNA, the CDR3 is TGTGCCAGCAAGAGGGGGAATCAGCCCCAGCATTTT. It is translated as CASKRGNQPQHF.